This T cell receptor beta chain was identified in a study of preoperative IRX-2 immunotherapy in early breast cancer. Produced via immunoSEQ multiplex PCR; TCRdb's table is partial and in-frame only. The profile covers more than 35,000 clones, with approximately 77% appearing a single time and approximately 1% taken by the ten largest. This clone was seen a single time. The CDR3 is made up of 14 amino acids. V was clipped by 4 bases and J by 4 bases; unmatched bases: 4. In germline, CDR1 is LNHDA, CDR2 SQIVND (reference sequence). Treatment of the sample: preoperative locoregional IRX-2 cytokine immunotherapy. This phase Ib study tested locoregional IRX-2 cytokine immunotherapy given before surgery.

This sequence originates from a human donor with breast cancer. The sequenced sample was tumor tissue, obtained after IRX-2 immunotherapy. The genes are TRBV19 and TRBJ2-5; TRBD2 matches at 9 bases. CDR3 amino acids: CASSNPAGGETQYF. The CDR3 coding sequence is TGTGCCAGTAGTAACCCAGCGGGAGGAGAGACCCAGTACTTC.